The 17 T cell receptor beta chains listed next were all sequenced from one sample in a study of shared clonotypes between healthy human individuals. Assay used: immunoSEQ multiplex PCR; TCRdb lists only in-frame clones, some missing. The sample includes more than 150,000 clones, approximately 61% of them seen just once. Sequencing was carried out using memory CD4+ T cells sorted from blood. As to subset: CD45RA-negative fraction. These receptors all come from a man aged 25 to 40 in good health.

This chain uses TRBV5-1 with TRBJ2-3; possible D gene TRBD1, 7 bases. The V end was cut by 3 bases, the J end by 4 bases, with 15 bases between. This CDR3 is built from 15 residues. The germline V gene encodes CDR1 SGHRS and CDR2 YFSETQ. The CDR3 reads CASSSHTGEADTQYF. The CDR3 nucleotides are TGCGCCAGCAGCTCGCACACAGGGGAGGCAGATACGCAGTATTTT. The full variable domain, in which reference TRBV5-1 and TRBJ2-3 provide the parts outside the CDR3, is KAGVTQTPRYLIKTRGQQVTLSCSPISGHRSVSWYQQTPGQGLQFLFEYFSETQRNKGNFPGRFSGRQFSNSRSEMNVSTLELGDSALYLCASSSHTGEADTQYFGPGTRLTVL.

This clone was found many times. The chain joins TRBV7-9 to TRBJ1-5; D is uncertain. CDR1 and CDR2 from the germline V gene are SEHNR and FQNEAQ (reference sequence). This CDR3 region has 13 residues. The ends were cut back, 3 bases at V and 5 bases at J, with 8 bases in the middle. CDR3 residues: CASSFLADQPQHF. CDR3 in DNA: TGTGCCAGCAGCTTCCTCGCGGATCAGCCCCAGCATTTT.

This clone was counted a few times. The V gene is TRBV18, the J gene TRBJ2-6; a possible D gene is TRBD1 (6 bases). V was shortened by 5 bases and J by 2 bases, with 10 bases between the two germline ends. Germline V lookup: CDR1 KGHSH, CDR2 LQKENI. The CDR3 is made up of 15 amino acids. Here the CDR3 reads CASSSGVPGANVLTF. The CDR3 nucleotides read TGTGCCAGCTCATCAGGGGTTCCTGGGGCCAACGTCCTGACTTTC.

By sample share, this clone is medium-sized. The chain carries TRBV5-1 and TRBJ1-5; unclear D gene. V was cut by 0 bases and J by 0 bases, with 7 bases left in between. The germline V gene encodes CDR1 SGHRS and CDR2 YFSETQ. The CDR3 length is 15 residues. CDR3 in amino acids: CASSLGPASNQPQHF. CDR3 DNA sequence: TGCGCCAGCAGCTTGGGACCGGCTAGCAATCAGCCCCAGCATTTT.

The J gene is TRBJ2-7, the V gene TRBV5-1, with a possible D match to TRBD2 (6 bases). There are 15 residues in the CDR3. Germline V gene sequence: CDR1 SGHRS, CDR2 YFSETQ. V was shortened by 4 bases and J by 1 base, with 15 bases between the two germline ends. The CDR3 DNA reads as TGCGCCAGCAGCGGTAGCGGTTTGAGGTCCTACGAGCAGTACTTC. Encoded protein: CASSGSGLRSYEQYF.

This chain uses TRBV7-9 with TRBJ1-1, with 9 bases identical to TRBD1. Germline lookup yields CDR1 SEHNR and CDR2 FQNEAQ (reference sequence). The J segment lost 5 bases and the V segment lost 5 bases, leaving 6 bases of the junction unmatched. The CDR3 has 14 residues. The CDR3 is CASSAQGALTEAFF. For the CDR3, the DNA is TGTGCCAGCAGCGCACAGGGGGCTTTGACTGAAGCTTTCTTT.

In this sample, this clone turned up once. This clone may be a read error of a much larger clone one base away. This chain links TRBV6-5 with TRBJ1-5, with D tentatively TRBD1 (6 bases). V was cut by 7 bases and J by 5 bases, with 15 bases left in between. The CDR3 contains 14 residues. CDR1 MNHEY and CDR2 SVGAGI come from the germline V gene. The CDR3 DNA reads as TGTGCCAGCACCACAGGGTCGGGAGATCAGCCCCAGCATTTT. Translation gives CASTTGSGDQPQHF.

A few counts support this clone. The V gene is TRBV7-8, the J gene TRBJ2-1; weak D call: TRBD2 (6 bases). CDR1 and CDR2 (germline): SGHVS, FQNEAQ. This CDR3 region has 15 residues. Trimming shortened V by 5 bases and J by 4 bases, and 15 bases separated the two germline ends. The CDR3 protein is CASSLVGGTYNEQFF. The CDR3, as DNA: TGTGCCAGCAGCCTAGTGGGCGGGACGTACAATGAGCAGTTCTTC.

V gene TRBV7-2 combines with J gene TRBJ2-6, with D possibly being TRBD1 or TRBD2 (7 bases each). From germline, CDR1 is SGHTA and CDR2 FQGNSA. This CDR3 region has 15 residues. V lost 5 bases to trimming and J lost 2 bases, with 10 bases between them. CDR3 region: CASSPGGAGANVLTF. In nucleotides, the CDR3 is TGTGCCAGCAGCCCAGGGGGGGCTGGGGCCAACGTCCTGACTTTC.

This clone was observed many times. The rearrangement uses TRBV5-1 and TRBJ2-1, with D perhaps TRBD2 (5 bases). The V gene lost 1 base and the J gene lost 7 bases, with 15 bases spanning the gap. The CDR3 runs 15 residues. Germline V CDR1 and CDR2: SGHRS, YFSETQ. The CDR3 loop reads CASSLNLASGNEQFF. The CDR3 DNA follows: TGCGCCAGCAGCTTGAACCTAGCTAGTGGGAATGAGCAGTTCTTC.

The chain employs TRBV5-4 and TRBJ2-1; 11 bases map to TRBD2. V was clipped by 1 base and J by 8 bases; unmatched bases: 11. The CDR3 totals 17 residues. CDR1 SGHNT and CDR2 YYREEE come from the germline V gene (reference sequence). Here the CDR3 reads CASSLRLAGGLRDEQFF. CDR3 nucleotides: TGTGCCAGCAGCTTGCGGCTAGCGGGAGGCCTAAGGGATGAGCAGTTCTTC.

This clone showed up just once. V and J are TRBV18 and TRBJ1-2, with TRBD1 identical over 7 bases. In germline, CDR1 is KGHSH, CDR2 LQKENI. The V and J ends lost 2 bases and 1 base, in that order; junction bases with no gene match: 7. The length of the CDR3 is 16 residues. CDR3 DNA: TGTGCCAGCTCACCATCTGGACAGGAATTTAACTATGGCTACACCTTC. Translation: CASSPSGQEFNYGYTF.

This clone showed up just once. One junction end disagrees with the germline gene, perhaps due to a read error. The chain is built from TRBV7-2 and TRBJ1-2; 10 bases match TRBD1. Germline V CDR1 and CDR2: SGHTA, FQGNSA. The CDR3 runs to 12 residues. As DNA, the CDR3 is TGTGCCAGCAGCTTACGGGACAGGGGCAGCTTTTTC. Translating gives CASSLRDRGSFF.

The rearrangement uses TRBV19 and TRBJ1-2; possible D gene TRBD1, 5 bases. The CDR3 contains 14 residues. The germline gives CDR1 LNHDA, CDR2 SQIVND (reference sequence). The V end lost 5 bases, the J end lost 4 bases, and 14 bases lay between the germline ends. CDR3 DNA: TGTGCCAGTAGTCCGGGACCGACGTTCTATGGCTACACCTTC. It yields the protein CASSPGPTFYGYTF.

Of note for this clone: The same CDR3 can be traced to other DNA sequences in this sample. The chain is built from TRBV11-3 and TRBJ2-3; weak D call: TRBD1 (5 bases). Per germline, CDR1 SGHNT and CDR2 YENEEA. The CDR3 consists of 14 residues. V gave up 2 bases and J gave up 2 bases, with 8 bases separating them. CDR3 nucleotides: TGTGCCAGCAGCTTAAGGGGCTTCACAGATACGCAGTATTTT. Translating it yields CASSLRGFTDTQYF.

The chain combines TRBV2 with TRBJ2-5, with D uncertain. The germline V gene has CDR1 SNHLY and CDR2 FYNNEI. V dropped 5 bases and J dropped 1 base, with 17 bases sitting between them. The CDR3 covers 16 residues. The CDR3 spells CASSPRTAGSQETQYF. In nucleotides, the CDR3 is TGTGCCAGCAGTCCCCGGACGGCAGGATCCCAAGAGACCCAGTACTTC.

The chain has TRBV5-6 and TRBJ1-2, with D perhaps TRBD1 (5 bases). The V end lost 0 bases, the J end lost 6 bases, and 18 bases lay between the germline ends. Germline V gene lookup returns CDR1 SGHDT and CDR2 YYEEEE. This CDR3 spans 16 amino acids. For the CDR3, the DNA is TGTGCCAGCAGCTTGGGATGGCGGGGCGCGCGGGATGGCTACACCTTC. This codes for CASSLGWRGARDGYTF.